Following are 12 T cell receptor beta chains from one sample sequenced in a study of blood T cell repertoires in COVID-19. The data were produced by immunoSEQ multiplex PCR, yet TCRdb's version contains in-frame clones alone and is incomplete. The table includes some 170,000 clones, approximately 78% detected once. The sample comprised peripheral blood. Source of these receptors: a human donor in a cohort sampled during active COVID-19.

This chain joins TRBV19 and TRBJ1-2; TRBD1 aligns across 7 bases. Trimming removed 1 base from V and 5 bases from J; junction bases left unmatched: 7. CDR1 is LNHDA and CDR2 is SQIVND in the germline V gene (reference sequence). The CDR3 loop spans 15 amino acids. CDR3 DNA sequence: TGTGCCAGTAGTATAGTTACAGGGGATCTATATGGCTACACCTTC. It encodes CASSIVTGDLYGYTF.

The rearrangement links TRBV6-5 to TRBJ2-1, with D unclear. V was cut by 0 bases and J by 3 bases, with 6 bases left in between. CDR1 MNHEY and CDR2 SVGAGI come from the germline V gene. This CDR3 spans 14 amino acids. The CDR3 DNA follows: TGTGCCAGCAGTTACTCGAGAAGCTACAATGAGCAGTTCTTC. Residues: CASSYSRSYNEQFF.

The chain uses TRBV4-3 and TRBJ1-4; D ambiguous. Germline loops: CDR1 LGHNA, CDR2 YSLEER. The CDR3 has 15 amino acids. Trimming shortened V by 0 bases and J by 8 bases, and 13 bases separated the two germline ends. Here the CDR3 reads CASSQDVENGEKLFF. The CDR3 DNA reads as TGCGCCAGCAGCCAAGATGTGGAGAATGGCGAAAAACTGTTTTTT.

The J gene is TRBJ2-1, the V gene TRBV9; possibly TRBD2 for D (5 bases). Deletions cut 3 bases from V and 3 bases from J, with 22 bases between. CDR1 and CDR2 from the germline V gene are SGDLS and YYNGEE. The CDR3 is 18 residues long. The CDR3 region has the DNA TGTGCCAGCAGCGCCATCAGGAGCGGCGGTGTAGGCTACAATGAGCAGTTCTTC. This codes for CASSAIRSGGVGYNEQFF. The full variable domain, completed using reference TRBV9 and TRBJ2-1, is DSGVTQTPKHLITATGQRVTLRCSPRSGDLSVYWYQQSLDQGLQFLIQYYNGEERAKGNILERFSAQQFPDLHSELNLSSLELGDSALYFCASSAIRSGGVGYNEQFFGPGTRLTVL.

The chain combines TRBV7-9 with TRBJ2-2, with D possibly matching TRBD1 (5 bases). CDR1 is SEHNR, CDR2 FQNEAQ, per germline (reference sequence). V lost 6 bases to trimming and J lost 6 bases, with 17 bases between them. The CDR3 extends over 15 amino acids. CDR3 amino acids: CASRPGRATAGELFF. The CDR3 DNA sequence: TGTGCCAGCAGACCGGGCAGGGCGACCGCCGGGGAGCTGTTTTTT.

This chain uses TRBV24-1 with TRBJ2-7; TRBD1 matches 8 bases. V shed 4 bases, J shed 1 base, and the junction held 2 bases outside the gene matches. CDR3 length: 14 residues. Germline V gene data show CDR1 as KGHDR and CDR2 as SFDVKD. DNA of the CDR3: TGTGCCACCAGTGAGGGACAGGTATCCTACGAGCAGTACTTC. Its protein is CATSEGQVSYEQYF.

This clone has just a few counts. This chain connects TRBV12-3 or TRBV12-4 to TRBJ1-5; D ambiguous. The ends were cut back, 6 bases at V and 9 bases at J, with 12 bases in the middle. The CDR3 covers 12 residues. CDR3 amino acids: CASRTPAGPQHF. The CDR3 DNA follows: TGTGCCAGCAGGACCCCGGCGGGGCCCCAGCATTTT.

The chain combines TRBV7-6 with TRBJ2-2, with 7 bases matching TRBD2. V lost 5 bases to trimming and J lost 5 bases; unmatched junction nucleotides: 11. The CDR3 is made up of 16 amino acids. Germline V gene lookup returns CDR1 SGHVS and CDR2 FNYEAQ. As DNA, the CDR3 is TGTGCCAGCAGCAATGCGGGCGGGAGCGCGACCGGGGAGCTGTTTTTT. It codes for CASSNAGGSATGELFF.

This clone was counted between two and nine times. This chain uses TRBV7-8 with TRBJ2-7; 8 positions match TRBD1. V was pared by 8 bases and J by 4 bases, with 10 bases of the junction left unmatched. Germline loops: CDR1 SGHVS, CDR2 FQNEAQ. This CDR3 spans 14 amino acids. The CDR3 here is CASGSRDRRYEQYF. CDR3 nucleotides: TGTGCCAGCGGGTCTAGGGACAGGAGATACGAGCAGTACTTC. Together with reference TRBV7-8 and TRBJ2-7, the CDR3 gives the full variable domain: GAGVSQSPRYKVAKRGQDVALRCDPISGHVSLFWYQQALGQGPEFLTYFQNEAQLDKSGLPSDRFFAERPEGSVSTLKIQRTQQEDSAVYLCASGSRDRRYEQYFGPGTRLTVT.

The sample holds one count of this clone. CDR3 loop: CASSQQGYDSPLHF. The CDR3 DNA sequence: TGTGCCAGCAGCCAACAGGGGTATGATTCACCCCTCCACTTT. The chain combines TRBV7-8 with TRBJ1-6; 7 bases line up with TRBD1. The length of the CDR3 is 14 residues. The trim removed 5 bases at V and 8 bases at J, leaving 6 bases unmatched. CDR1 and CDR2 from the germline V gene are SGHVS and FQNEAQ.

The chain links TRBV5-8 to TRBJ2-1, with D possibly being TRBD2 (5 bases). Looked up from germline, CDR1 is SGHTS and CDR2 is YDEGEE. V was shortened by 0 bases and J by 6 bases, with 10 bases between the two germline ends. This CDR3 has 14 residues. The CDR3 loop is CASSLDPGVNEQFF. In nucleotides, the CDR3 is TGTGCCAGCAGCTTGGACCCCGGGGTCAATGAGCAGTTCTTC.

The J gene is TRBJ2-3, the V gene TRBV7-3; 14 bases align to TRBD2. Per the germline V gene, CDR1 is SGHTA and CDR2 is FQGTGA. This CDR3 has 19 amino acids. Trimming took 0 bases from V and 3 from J; bases not matched to a gene: 8. In nucleotides, the CDR3 is TGTGCCAGCAGCTTAACTCCCGGACTAGCGGGAGGCTCGACAGATACGCAGTATTTT. Protein product: CASSLTPGLAGGSTDTQYF.